Shown below are 21 T cell receptor beta chains from a single sample sequenced in a study of control samples from healthy donors and cancer patients. Only in-frame clones appear in the TCRdb table, and some are missing; sequencing was by immunoSEQ multiplex PCR. The sample holds 75,000 to 95,000 clones, just over 90% seen once. Sequenced material: blood. These receptors were taken from a woman in her thirties in good health.

This clone was detected once. One end of the junction is discordant with germline, which a read error may explain. V is TRBV19 and J is TRBJ1-4; 9 nucleotides align to TRBD1. There are 18 residues in the CDR3. Germline assignment: CDR1 LNHDA and CDR2 SQIVND (reference sequence). This CDR3 reads CASSVDRGDLDLNEKLFF. CDR3 nucleotide sequence: TGTGCCAGTAGTGTAGACAGGGGGGACCTGGACCTTAATGAAAAACTGTTTTTT.

CDR3 bases: TGTGCCACCAGTGGGGGAGGTGGGAGGATCGATGAGCAGTTCTTC. It codes for CATSGGGGRIDEQFF. V is TRBV24-1 and J is TRBJ2-1, with TRBD2 as a possible D gene (6 bases). This CDR3 comprises 15 residues. Germline V gene data show CDR1 as KGHDR and CDR2 as SFDVKD. With 5 bases removed from V and 8 bases from J, the gap between germline ends came to 18 bases.

The V call is TRBV12-5, the J call TRBJ2-4; D is possibly TRBD1 or TRBD2 (5 bases each). Per the germline V gene, CDR1 is LGHNT and CDR2 is FRNRAP. V was cut by 6 bases and J by 4 bases, with 16 bases left in between. The CDR3 has 15 amino acids. CDR3 sequence (DNA): TGTGCTAGTGGGATCCGGGACCCAGAAAAAAACATTCAGTACTTC. It translates to CASGIRDPEKNIQYF.

For this clone: Other DNA sequences in the same sample also yield this CDR3. The CDR3 loop reads CASSSLGQPQHF. CDR3 sequence (DNA): TGTGCCAGCAGTTCTTTGGGTCAGCCCCAGCATTTT. This chain uses TRBV27 with TRBJ1-5; no clear D gene. The length of the CDR3 is 12 residues. Per the germline V gene, CDR1 is MNHEY and CDR2 is SMNVEV (reference sequence). Trimming pared 4 bases from V and 6 bases from J, leaving 7 bases between.

This sequence joins TRBV6-4 and TRBJ2-1; TRBD2 aligns across 8 bases. The V and J ends lost 5 bases and 8 bases, in that order; junction bases with no gene match: 11. The CDR3 length is 15 residues. Looked up from germline, CDR1 is MRHNA and CDR2 is SNTAGT. Here the CDR3 reads CASSQLIAGLDEQFF. The CDR3 bases are TGTGCCAGCAGTCAACTTATAGCGGGATTGGATGAGCAGTTCTTC.

This clone was recorded once. The rearrangement joins TRBV5-1 to TRBJ2-3; D might be TRBD1 or TRBD2, each matching 5 bases. CDR1 is SGHRS and CDR2 is YFSETQ in the germline V gene. V dropped 4 bases and J dropped 4 bases, with 10 bases sitting between them. This CDR3 contains 13 residues. The CDR3 region is CASSGMGADTQYF. CDR3 nucleotide sequence: TGCGCCAGCAGCGGTATGGGGGCAGATACGCAGTATTTT.

V usage is TRBV12-5 and J usage is TRBJ1-4; TRBD1 aligns across 9 bases. The V and J ends lost 6 bases and 1 base, in that order; junction bases with no gene match: 12. This CDR3 spans 18 amino acids. Germline V lookup: CDR1 LGHNT, CDR2 FRNRAP. Here the CDR3 DNA reads TGTGCTAGTGGCCGTCCCTCACAGGGGGCCGGAACTAATGAAAAACTGTTTTTT. Amino acid sequence: CASGRPSQGAGTNEKLFF.

This clone appeared a single time. This sequence joins TRBV14 and TRBJ2-3; D remains unclear. This CDR3 contains 12 residues. The V gene's germline CDR1 is SGHDN and CDR2 FVKESK. Trimming shortened V by 1 base and J by 7 bases, and 6 bases separated the two germline ends. The CDR3, as DNA: TGTGCCAGCAGCCAAGCCCGATATACGCAGTATTTT. Amino acids: CASSQARYTQYF.

The chain links TRBV30 to TRBJ2-1; D is ambiguous. CDR1 GTSNPN and CDR2 SVGIG come from the germline V gene (reference sequence). Trimming stripped 2 bases from V and 9 bases from J, with 11 bases between. This CDR3 is built from 12 residues. The CDR3, as DNA: TGTGCCTGGAGTTTAACGGGCACTGAGCAGTTCTTC. This encodes CAWSLTGTEQFF. Combining the CDR3 with reference TRBV30 and TRBJ2-1 gives the whole variable domain SQTIHQWPATLVQPVGSPLSLECTVEGTSNPNLYWYRQAAGRGLQLLFYSVGIGQISSEVPQNLSASRPQDRQFILSSKKLLLSDSGFYLCAWSLTGTEQFFGPGTRLTVL.

The genes are TRBV27 and TRBJ1-5; D may be TRBD1 (5 bases). CDR3 size: 12 residues. The V and J ends lost 7 bases and 4 bases respectively, with 8 bases between them. CDR1 is MNHEY, CDR2 SMNVEV, per germline (reference sequence). CDR3 sequence reads: CASTSGNQPQHF. In DNA, the CDR3 is TGTGCCAGCACATCAGGGAATCAGCCCCAGCATTTT.

J is TRBJ1-3 and V is TRBV2; maybe TRBD1 (5 bases). In germline, CDR1 is SNHLY, CDR2 FYNNEI. V dropped 7 bases and J dropped 4 bases, with 20 bases sitting between them. The CDR3 runs 16 residues. This chain's CDR3 is CASTLARDSWGNTIYF. The CDR3 DNA is TGTGCCAGCACTTTAGCTCGGGACTCATGGGGAAACACCATATATTTT.

This chain connects TRBV5-1 to TRBJ2-3, with 8 bases lining up with TRBD1. Germline loops: CDR1 SGHRS, CDR2 YFSETQ. The CDR3 is made up of 15 amino acids. V shed 0 bases, J shed 5 bases, and the junction held 5 bases outside the gene matches. CDR3 sequence reads: CASSLAWTGIDTQYF. DNA of the CDR3: TGCGCCAGCAGCTTGGCTTGGACAGGGATAGATACGCAGTATTTT.

V gene TRBV6-6 combines with J gene TRBJ2-5, with TRBD2 matching 8 bases. With 5 bases clipped from V and 5 bases from J, the junction kept 10 bases outside the gene matches. Per germline, CDR1 MNHNY and CDR2 SVGAGI (reference sequence). The CDR3 totals 15 residues. In nucleotides, the CDR3 is TGTGCCAGCAGTGATCCTAGCGGGCGCCCGGAGACCCAGTACTTC. This gives the protein CASSDPSGRPETQYF.

The V and J genes are TRBV5-1 and TRBJ2-5; possible D gene TRBD2, 6 bases. The V gene lost 0 bases and the J gene lost 1 base, with 10 bases spanning the gap. The germline CDR1 and CDR2 sequences are SGHRS and YFSETQ. The CDR3 loop spans 15 amino acids. CDR3 DNA: TGCGCCAGCAGCTTGGGCGGGGCCTTCCAAGAGACCCAGTACTTC. Translation gives CASSLGGAFQETQYF. The full variable domain, with the rest looked up from reference TRBV5-1 and TRBJ2-5, is KAGVTQTPRYLIKTRGQQVTLSCSPISGHRSVSWYQQTPGQGLQFLFEYFSETQRNKGNFPGRFSGRQFSNSRSEMNVSTLELGDSALYLCASSLGGAFQETQYFGPGTRLLVL.

The chain joins TRBV27 to TRBJ2-2; 10 positions agree with TRBD1. J was trimmed by 7 bases and V by 1 base; bases with no gene match: 6. Germline CDR1 MNHEY, CDR2 SMNVEV (reference sequence). The CDR3 has 16 amino acids. The CDR3: CASSLLGQGRDGELFF. In nucleotides, the CDR3 is TGTGCCAGCAGTTTATTGGGACAGGGGCGGGACGGGGAGCTGTTTTTT.

The rearrangement uses TRBV3-1 (or the pseudogene TRBV3-2) and TRBJ2-7; 9 positions match TRBD1. Per the germline V gene, CDR1 is LGHDT and CDR2 is YNNKEL (reference sequence). The CDR3 runs 15 residues. V was pared by 1 base and J by 4 bases, with 5 bases of the junction left unmatched. CDR3 loop: CASSQGGTGLYEQYF. The DNA of the CDR3 is TGTGCCAGCAGCCAAGGGGGGACAGGGTTGTACGAGCAGTACTTC.

The J gene is TRBJ1-5, the V gene TRBV10-3; D perhaps matches TRBD1 (5 bases). Trimming removed 10 bases at V and 3 bases at J, with 16 bases between. CDR1 is ENHRY, CDR2 SYGVKD, per germline. CDR3 length: 14 residues. This CDR3 is CATRPGGDNQPQHF. In nucleotides, the CDR3 is TGTGCCACACGTCCTGGAGGGGACAATCAGCCCCAGCATTTT.

The chain links TRBV7-8 to TRBJ1-5; D unresolved. Per the germline V gene, CDR1 is SGHVS and CDR2 is FQNEAQ. V lost 6 bases, J lost 0 bases, and 6 bases lay in between. The CDR3 spans 13 residues. CDR3 sequence (DNA): TGTGCCAGCAGTCGGAATAGCAATCAGCCCCAGCATTTT. As protein: CASSRNSNQPQHF. Supplemented by reference TRBV7-8 and TRBJ1-5, the full variable domain reads GAGVSQSPRYKVAKRGQDVALRCDPISGHVSLFWYQQALGQGPEFLTYFQNEAQLDKSGLPSDRFFAERPEGSVSTLKIQRTQQEDSAVYLCASSRNSNQPQHFGDGTRLSIL.

The chain joins TRBV4-2 to TRBJ2-7; possible D gene TRBD1, 6 bases. The germline V gene has CDR1 LGHNA and CDR2 YNFKEQ. The V end was cut by 1 base, the J end by 1 base, with 14 bases between. The CDR3 has 16 amino acids. CDR3 protein: CASSQGTPDRSYEQYF. The CDR3 DNA reads TGTGCCAGCAGCCAAGGTACCCCGGACAGATCCTACGAGCAGTACTTC.

In nucleotides, the CDR3 is TGTGCCAGCAGTTACGGGGGAAGTGTGGCCAAAAACATTCAGTACTTC. Translation gives CASSYGGSVAKNIQYF. The V gene is TRBV6-6, the J gene TRBJ2-4; D could derive from TRBD1 or TRBD2 (5 bases each). The germline V gene encodes CDR1 MNHNY and CDR2 SVGAGI (reference sequence). V shed 2 bases and J shed 1 base, with 12 bases lying between them. The CDR3 runs to 16 residues.

This clone was seen once. The V call is TRBV6-4, the J call TRBJ1-1; D may be TRBD1 (5 bases). The CDR3 runs to 13 residues. Germline V CDR1 and CDR2: MRHNA, SNTAGT. The V and J ends lost 5 bases and 1 base respectively, with 8 bases between them. CDR3 region: CASSRTGNTEAFF. DNA of the CDR3: TGTGCCAGCAGTCGTACAGGGAACACTGAAGCTTTCTTT.